The present TCR beta chain was sequenced within a study of blood T cell repertoires in COVID-19. Here immunoSEQ multiplex PCR was the method, and the copy in TCRdb shows in-frame clones only, minus some. The table includes approximately 350,000 clones, roughly 87% detected once. The germline CDR1 and CDR2 sequences are MDHEN and SYDVKM. Trimming left V 4 bases short and J 11 bases short, with 6 bases between. The CDR3 consists of 11 residues. The chain carries TRBV28 and TRBJ1-6; D is unresolved. The clonotype was recovered from a woman in her 30s who had recovered from COVID-19. Sequenced: PBMCs or T cells enriched from blood (not recorded which). CDR3 loop: CASSSAAPLHF. The DNA of the CDR3 is TGTGCCAGCAGTTCTGCAGCACCCCTCCACTTT.